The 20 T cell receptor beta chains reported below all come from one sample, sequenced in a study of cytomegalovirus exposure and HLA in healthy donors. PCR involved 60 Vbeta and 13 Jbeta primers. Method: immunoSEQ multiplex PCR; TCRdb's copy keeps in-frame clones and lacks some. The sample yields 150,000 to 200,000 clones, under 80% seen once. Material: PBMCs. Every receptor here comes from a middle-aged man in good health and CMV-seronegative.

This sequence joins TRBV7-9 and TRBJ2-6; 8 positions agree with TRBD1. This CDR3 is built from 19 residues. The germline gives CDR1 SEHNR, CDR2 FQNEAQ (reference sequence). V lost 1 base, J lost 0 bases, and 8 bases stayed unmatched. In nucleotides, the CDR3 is TGTGCCAGCAGCTTAGACAAGGGACAGGAACGCTCTGGGGCCAACGTCCTGACTTTC. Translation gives CASSLDKGQERSGANVLTF.

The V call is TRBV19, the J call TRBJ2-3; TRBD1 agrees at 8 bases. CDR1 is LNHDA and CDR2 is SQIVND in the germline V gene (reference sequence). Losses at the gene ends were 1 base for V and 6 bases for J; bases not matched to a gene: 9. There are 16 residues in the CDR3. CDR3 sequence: CASSIGEGRGHDTQYF. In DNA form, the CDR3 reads TGTGCCAGTAGTATAGGCGAGGGCAGGGGGCATGATACGCAGTATTTT.

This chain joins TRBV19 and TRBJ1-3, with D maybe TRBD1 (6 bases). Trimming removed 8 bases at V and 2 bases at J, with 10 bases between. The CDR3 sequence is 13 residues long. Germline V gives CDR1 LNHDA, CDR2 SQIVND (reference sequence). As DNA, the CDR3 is TGTGCCAGTGCGGCAGGGGCTGGAAACACCATATATTTT. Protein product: CASAAGAGNTIYF. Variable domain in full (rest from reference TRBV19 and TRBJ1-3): DGGITQSPKYLFRKEGQNVTLSCEQNLNHDAMYWYRQDPGQGLRLIYYSQIVNDFQKGDIAEGYSVSREKKESFPLTVTSAQKNPTAFYLCASAAGAGNTIYFGEGSWLTVV.

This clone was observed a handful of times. The CDR3 DNA reads TGTGCCAGCTCACCACCGTTGGCTAGCGGGGGGGGATCCTACAATGAGCAGTTCTTC. It yields the protein CASSPPLASGGGSYNEQFF. The chain links TRBV18 to TRBJ2-1; 12 nucleotides align to TRBD2. The CDR3 sequence is 19 residues long. J lost 1 base, V lost 0 bases, and 7 bases had no gene match. Germline V gene lookup returns CDR1 KGHSH and CDR2 LQKENI.

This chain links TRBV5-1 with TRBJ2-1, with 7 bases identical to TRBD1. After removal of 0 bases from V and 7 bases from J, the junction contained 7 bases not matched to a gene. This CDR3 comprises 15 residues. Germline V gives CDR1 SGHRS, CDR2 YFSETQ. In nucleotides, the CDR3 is TGCGCCAGCAGCTTGGCTGTACAGGGGAGTAATGAGCAGTTCTTC. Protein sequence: CASSLAVQGSNEQFF. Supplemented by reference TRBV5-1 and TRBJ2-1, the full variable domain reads KAGVTQTPRYLIKTRGQQVTLSCSPISGHRSVSWYQQTPGQGLQFLFEYFSETQRNKGNFPGRFSGRQFSNSRSEMNVSTLELGDSALYLCASSLAVQGSNEQFFGPGTRLTVL.

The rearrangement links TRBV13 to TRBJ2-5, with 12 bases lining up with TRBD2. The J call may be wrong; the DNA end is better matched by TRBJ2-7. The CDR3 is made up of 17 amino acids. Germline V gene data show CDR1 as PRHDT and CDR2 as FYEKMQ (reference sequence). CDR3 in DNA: TGTGCCAGCAGCTCCCTACGGACTAGCGGGAACTCCTACGAGCAGTACTTC. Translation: CASSSLRTSGNSYEQYF.

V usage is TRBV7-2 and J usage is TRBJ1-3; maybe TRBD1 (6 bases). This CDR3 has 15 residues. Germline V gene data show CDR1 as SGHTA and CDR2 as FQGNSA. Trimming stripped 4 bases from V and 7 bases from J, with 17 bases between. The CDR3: CASSSEGGGRNTIYF. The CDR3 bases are TGTGCCAGCAGCTCGGAGGGGGGGGGCCGGAACACCATATATTTT.

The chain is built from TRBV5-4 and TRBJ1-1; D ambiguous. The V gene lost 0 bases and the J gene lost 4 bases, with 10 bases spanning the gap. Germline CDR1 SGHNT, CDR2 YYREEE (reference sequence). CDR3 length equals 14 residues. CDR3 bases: TGTGCCAGCAGCTTGGGCAAGGGAGGCACTGAAGCTTTCTTT. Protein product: CASSLGKGGTEAFF.

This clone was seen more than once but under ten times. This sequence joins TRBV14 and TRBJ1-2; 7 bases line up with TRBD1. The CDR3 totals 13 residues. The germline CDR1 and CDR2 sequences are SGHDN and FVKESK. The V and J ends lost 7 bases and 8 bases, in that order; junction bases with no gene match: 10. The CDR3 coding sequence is TGTGCCAGCACCAACACCCGACAGGGAGGCTACACCTTC. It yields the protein CASTNTRQGGYTF.

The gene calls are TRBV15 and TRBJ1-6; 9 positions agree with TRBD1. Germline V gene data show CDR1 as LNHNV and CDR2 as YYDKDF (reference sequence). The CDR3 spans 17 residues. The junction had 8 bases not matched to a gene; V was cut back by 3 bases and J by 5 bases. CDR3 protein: CATSSTGTGTNNSPLHF. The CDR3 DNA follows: TGTGCCACCAGCAGCACCGGGACAGGGACCAATAATTCACCCCTCCACTTT.

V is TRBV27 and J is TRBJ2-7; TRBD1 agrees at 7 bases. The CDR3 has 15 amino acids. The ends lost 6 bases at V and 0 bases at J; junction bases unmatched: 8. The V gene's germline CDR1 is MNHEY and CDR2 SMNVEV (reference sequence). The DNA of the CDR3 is TGTGCCAGCAGGGATCCGCGACAGGGCTCCTACGAGCAGTACTTC. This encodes CASRDPRQGSYEQYF.

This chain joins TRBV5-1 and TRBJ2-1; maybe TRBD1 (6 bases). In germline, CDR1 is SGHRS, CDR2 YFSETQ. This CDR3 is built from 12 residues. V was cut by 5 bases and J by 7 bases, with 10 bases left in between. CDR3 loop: CASRGRGNEQFF. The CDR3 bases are TGCGCCAGCAGAGGAAGGGGGAATGAGCAGTTCTTC.

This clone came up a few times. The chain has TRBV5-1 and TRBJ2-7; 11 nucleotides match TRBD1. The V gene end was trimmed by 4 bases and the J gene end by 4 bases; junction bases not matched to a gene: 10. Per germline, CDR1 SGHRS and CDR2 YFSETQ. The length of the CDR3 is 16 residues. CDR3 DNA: TGCGCCAGCAGCCCCCGGGCGGACAGGGGGCTGTACGAGCAGTACTTC. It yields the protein CASSPRADRGLYEQYF.

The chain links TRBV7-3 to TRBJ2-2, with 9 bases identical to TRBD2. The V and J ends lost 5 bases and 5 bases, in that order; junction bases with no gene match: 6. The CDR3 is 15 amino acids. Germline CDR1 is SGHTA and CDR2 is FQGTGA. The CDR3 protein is CASSPLTSGTGELFF. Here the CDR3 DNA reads TGTGCCAGCAGCCCCCTGACTAGCGGAACCGGGGAGCTGTTTTTT.

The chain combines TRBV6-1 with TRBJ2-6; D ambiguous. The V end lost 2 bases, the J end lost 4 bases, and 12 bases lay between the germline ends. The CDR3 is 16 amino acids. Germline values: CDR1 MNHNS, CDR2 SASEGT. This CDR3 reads CASSEMVGAGANVLTF. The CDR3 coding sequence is TGTGCCAGCAGTGAAATGGTAGGAGCCGGGGCCAACGTCCTGACTTTC.

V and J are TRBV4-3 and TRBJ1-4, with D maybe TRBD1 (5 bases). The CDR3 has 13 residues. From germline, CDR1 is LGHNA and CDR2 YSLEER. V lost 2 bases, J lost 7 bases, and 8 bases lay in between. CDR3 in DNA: TGCGCCAGCAGCCAAAGGGGCTCTGAAAAACTGTTTTTT. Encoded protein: CASSQRGSEKLFF.

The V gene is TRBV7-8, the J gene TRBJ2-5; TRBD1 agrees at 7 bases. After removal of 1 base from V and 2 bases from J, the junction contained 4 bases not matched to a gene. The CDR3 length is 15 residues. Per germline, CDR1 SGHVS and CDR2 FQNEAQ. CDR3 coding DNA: TGTGCCAGCAGCTTAGATACCAGGGGGCAAGAGACCCAGTACTTC. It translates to CASSLDTRGQETQYF.

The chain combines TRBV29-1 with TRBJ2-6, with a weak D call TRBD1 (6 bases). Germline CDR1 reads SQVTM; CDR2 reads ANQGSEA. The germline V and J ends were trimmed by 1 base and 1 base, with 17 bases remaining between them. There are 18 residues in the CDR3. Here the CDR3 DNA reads TGCAGCGTTGAAGGACAGGCTGGAGCCCCATCTGGGGCCAACGTCCTGACTTTC. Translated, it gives CSVEGQAGAPSGANVLTF.

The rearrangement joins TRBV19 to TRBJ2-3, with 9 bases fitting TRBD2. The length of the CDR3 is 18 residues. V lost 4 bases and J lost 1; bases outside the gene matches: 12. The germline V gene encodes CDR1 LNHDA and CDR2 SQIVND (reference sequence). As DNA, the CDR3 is TGTGCCAGTAGTAGTCGAGGTAGCGGGGGACTTCGCACAGATACGCAGTATTTT. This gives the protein CASSSRGSGGLRTDTQYF.

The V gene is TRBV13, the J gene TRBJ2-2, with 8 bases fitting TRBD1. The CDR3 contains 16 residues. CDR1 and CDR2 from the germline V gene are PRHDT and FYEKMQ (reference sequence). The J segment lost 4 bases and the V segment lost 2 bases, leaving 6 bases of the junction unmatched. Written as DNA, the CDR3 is TGTGCCAGCAGCTTATGGCACAGGGGGAGCACCGGGGAGCTGTTTTTT. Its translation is CASSLWHRGSTGELFF.